A single sample is the source of the 18 T cell receptor beta chains below, sequenced in a study of cytomegalovirus exposure and HLA in healthy donors. TCRdb's table, derived via immunoSEQ multiplex PCR, lists solely in-frame clones and lacks some. The top ten clones hold roughly 6% of a sample with approximately 58,000 clones, roughly 94% of them seen once. The specimen was PBMCs. These receptors all come from a woman aged 18-29 years in good health and CMV-seropositive.

V is TRBV27 and J is TRBJ1-4, with 11 positions matching TRBD1. This CDR3 region has 17 residues. Germline CDR1 reads MNHEY; CDR2 reads SMNVEV (reference sequence). V gave up 6 bases and J gave up 7 bases; unmatched junction bases: 13. This chain's CDR3 is CASRAGQGVRVSEKLFF. In DNA, the CDR3 is TGTGCCAGCAGGGCGGGACAGGGGGTCCGGGTTAGTGAAAAACTGTTTTTT.

The chain recombines TRBV7-8 with TRBJ2-7; 12 bases fit TRBD2. This CDR3 region has 16 residues. CDR1 is SGHVS and CDR2 is FQNEAQ in the germline V gene. The V segment lost 5 bases and the J segment 3 bases; nucleotides outside the gene matches: 8. CDR3 sequence: CASSPRTSGNVYEQYF. In DNA form, the CDR3 reads TGTGCCAGCAGCCCCAGGACTAGCGGGAATGTCTACGAGCAGTACTTC.

This chain links TRBV2 with TRBJ1-5, with TRBD1 as a possible D gene (5 bases). Trimming stripped 6 bases from V and 0 bases from J, with 9 bases between. This CDR3 comprises 14 residues. Per the germline V gene, CDR1 is SNHLY and CDR2 is FYNNEI. CDR3 coding DNA: TGTGCCAGCAGGGGCAGGGTTAGCAATCAGCCCCAGCATTTT. Amino acid sequence: CASRGRVSNQPQHF. The complete variable domain, with remaining parts taken from reference TRBV2 and TRBJ1-5, reads EPEVTQTPSHQVTQMGQEVILRCVPISNHLYFYWYRQILGQKVEFLVSFYNNEISEKSEIFDDQFSVERPDGSNFTLKIRSTKLEDSAMYFCASRGRVSNQPQHFGDGTRLSIL.

The V and J genes are TRBV15 and TRBJ2-5, with TRBD2 matching 8 bases. Trimming took 1 base from V and 1 from J; bases not matched to a gene: 2. Germline CDR1 and CDR2: LNHNV and YYDKDF (reference sequence). The CDR3 is 15 amino acids. Here the CDR3 DNA reads TGTGCCACCAGCAGAGTTGCGGGAGGCCAAGAGACCCAGTACTTC. Translating gives CATSRVAGGQETQYF.

This chain joins TRBV15 and TRBJ1-3, with 7 bases aligning to TRBD1. Germline CDR1 is LNHNV and CDR2 is YYDKDF (reference sequence). The CDR3 runs 15 residues. With 5 bases clipped from V and 2 bases from J, the junction kept 6 bases outside the gene matches. CDR3 DNA: TGTGCCACCAGCCTAGACAGGGAGGCTGGAAACACCATATATTTT. Its translation: CATSLDREAGNTIYF.

This chain uses TRBV19 with TRBJ2-3; D is possibly TRBD2 (6 bases). Trimming removed 4 bases at V and 2 bases at J, with 16 bases between. The CDR3 has 16 residues. Per the germline V gene, CDR1 is LNHDA and CDR2 is SQIVND (reference sequence). DNA of the CDR3: TGTGCCAGTAGTAGGGCCGGTAGCGGATTCACAGATACGCAGTATTTT. Amino acid sequence: CASSRAGSGFTDTQYF.

The genes are TRBV11-3 and TRBJ2-7; 9 bases fit TRBD2. Germline CDR1 reads SGHNT; CDR2 reads YENEEA. The CDR3 extends over 13 amino acids. The V and J ends lost 1 base and 6 bases, in that order; junction bases with no gene match: 1. Written as DNA, the CDR3 is TGTGCCAGCAGCTTAGTGACTAGCGGCGAGCAGTACTTC. This translates into CASSLVTSGEQYF.

This clone was recorded only once. The chain has TRBV11-2 and TRBJ2-3, with 10 nucleotides matching TRBD2. After removal of 3 bases from V and 0 bases from J, the junction contained 3 bases not matched to a gene. The CDR3 covers 16 residues. CDR1 and CDR2 from the germline V gene are SGHAT and FQNNGV. In nucleotides, the CDR3 is TGTGCCAGCAGCTTCATAGCGGGAGGCAGCACAGATACGCAGTATTTT. It translates to CASSFIAGGSTDTQYF.

The chain has TRBV30 and TRBJ2-1, with D perhaps TRBD2 (6 bases). Germline V CDR1 and CDR2: GTSNPN, SVGIG (reference sequence). CDR3 length: 19 residues. The germline V and J ends were trimmed by 1 base and 0 bases, with 22 bases remaining between them. CDR3 protein: CAWSEGGDAGLSSYNEQFF. The DNA for the CDR3 is TGTGCCTGGAGTGAGGGCGGGGATGCCGGATTAAGCTCCTACAATGAGCAGTTCTTC.

The CDR3 region is CASSLGEARNTEAFF. The CDR3, as DNA: TGTGCCAGCAGCTTAGGGGAGGCGAGGAACACTGAAGCTTTCTTT. The chain has TRBV7-9 and TRBJ1-1, with D unresolved. This CDR3 is built from 15 residues. Trimming pared 1 base from V and 1 base from J, leaving 10 bases between. CDR1 is SEHNR and CDR2 is FQNEAQ in the germline V gene (reference sequence).

The gene calls are TRBV7-2 and TRBJ2-5; D may be TRBD2 (6 bases). With 3 bases removed from V and 0 bases from J, the gap between germline ends came to 11 bases. Germline V gives CDR1 SGHTA, CDR2 FQGNSA. The CDR3 is 15 amino acids. In nucleotides, the CDR3 is TGTGCCAGCAGCTTGGGAGGATTTAACCAAGAGACCCAGTACTTC. Amino acids: CASSLGGFNQETQYF.

This chain links TRBV11-3 with TRBJ2-1; TRBD2 agrees at 7 bases. The ends lost 4 bases at V and 3 bases at J; junction bases unmatched: 6. Germline CDR1 and CDR2: SGHNT and YENEEA. The CDR3 spans 15 residues. CDR3 in amino acids: CASSWKRGNYNEQFF. CDR3 DNA: TGTGCCAGCAGCTGGAAGCGGGGAAACTACAATGAGCAGTTCTTC.

The chain joins TRBV5-1 to TRBJ2-7; 9 bases are shared with TRBD1. J lost 7 bases, V lost 4 bases, and 12 bases had no gene match. This CDR3 has 15 amino acids. The germline gives CDR1 SGHRS, CDR2 YFSETQ. CDR3 bases: TGCGCCAGCAGCATCGGACAGGGGATCAGAGAAGAGCAGTACTTC. Its translation: CASSIGQGIREEQYF.

The V call is TRBV19, the J call TRBJ2-2, with a tentative D call TRBD2 (5 bases). The germline V and J ends were trimmed by 7 bases and 4 bases, with 19 bases remaining between them. CDR1 and CDR2 from the germline V gene are LNHDA and SQIVND (reference sequence). The CDR3 extends over 16 amino acids. The CDR3 is CASTPDTGDPTGELFF. The CDR3 bases are TGTGCCAGTACCCCGGATACCGGGGATCCCACCGGGGAGCTGTTTTTT.

V gene TRBV9 combines with J gene TRBJ1-2; D gene unclear. V was shortened by 6 bases and J by 10 bases, with 22 bases between the two germline ends. The CDR3 loop spans 14 amino acids. Looked up from germline, CDR1 is SGDLS and CDR2 is YYNGEE. The CDR3 sequence: CASTPDVRAWDYTF. The CDR3 DNA follows: TGTGCCAGCACCCCTGACGTGAGGGCCTGGGACTACACCTTC.

The rearrangement joins TRBV6-1 to TRBJ1-2, with TRBD1 identical over 10 bases. CDR3 length: 13 residues. The germline CDR1 and CDR2 sequences are MNHNS and SASEGT. After removal of 7 bases from V and 6 bases from J, the junction contained 5 bases not matched to a gene. CDR3 region: CASKLTGGDGYTF. CDR3 in DNA: TGTGCCAGCAAATTGACAGGGGGCGATGGCTACACCTTC.

The rearrangement joins TRBV7-6 to TRBJ2-1; TRBD2 agrees at 7 bases. CDR1 is SGHVS, CDR2 FNYEAQ, per germline. V gave up 6 bases and J gave up 0 bases; unmatched junction bases: 11. This CDR3 is 17 amino acids long. The CDR3 loop reads CASSLLSAGVSYNEQFF. The DNA of the CDR3 is TGTGCCAGCAGTCTTCTTAGCGCGGGAGTCTCCTACAATGAGCAGTTCTTC.

The chain carries TRBV7-3 and TRBJ2-7; possibly TRBD1 for D (5 bases). V lost 6 bases and J 6 bases, leaving 18 bases between the germline ends. The CDR3 extends over 14 amino acids. The germline CDR1 and CDR2 sequences are SGHTA and FQGTGA. The CDR3 nucleotides are TGTGCCAGCAGTCTCCAGGGTCCGTCCGGCGAGCAGTACTTC. Translated, it gives CASSLQGPSGEQYF.